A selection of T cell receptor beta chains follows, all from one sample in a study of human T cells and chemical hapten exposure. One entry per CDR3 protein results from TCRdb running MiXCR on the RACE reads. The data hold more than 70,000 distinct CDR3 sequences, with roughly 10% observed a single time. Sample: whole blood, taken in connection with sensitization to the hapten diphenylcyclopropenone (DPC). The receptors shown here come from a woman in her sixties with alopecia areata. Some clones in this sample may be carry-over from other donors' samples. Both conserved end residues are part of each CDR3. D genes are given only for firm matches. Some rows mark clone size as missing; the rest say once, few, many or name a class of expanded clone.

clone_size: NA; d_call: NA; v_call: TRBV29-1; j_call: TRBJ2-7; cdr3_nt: TGCAGCGCAGCACGAGAGATCGAGCAGTACTTC; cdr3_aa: CSAAREIEQYF
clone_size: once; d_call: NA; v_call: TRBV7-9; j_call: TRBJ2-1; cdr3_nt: TGTGTCAGCAGCCCCAGGTTCGATGAGCAGTTCTTC; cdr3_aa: CVSSPRFDEQFF
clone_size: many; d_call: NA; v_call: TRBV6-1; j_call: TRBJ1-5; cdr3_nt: TGTGCCAGTAGGAATTCTCTGCCCCAGCATTTT; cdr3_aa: CASRNSLPQHF
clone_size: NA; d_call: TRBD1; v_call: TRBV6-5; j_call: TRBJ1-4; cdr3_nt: TGTGCCAGCAGCCCCGACAGGGCCCTACCTACTAATGAAAAACTGTTTTTT; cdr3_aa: CASSPDRALPTNEKLFF
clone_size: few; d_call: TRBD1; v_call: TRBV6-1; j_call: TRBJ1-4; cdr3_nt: TGTGCCAGCAGGGAACAGGGGACTAATGAAAAACTGTTTTTT; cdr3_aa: CASREQGTNEKLFF
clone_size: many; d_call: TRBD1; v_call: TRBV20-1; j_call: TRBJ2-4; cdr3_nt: TGCAGTGCTAGAGCCCGACAGGGGGCGGTAGCCAAAAACATTCAGTACTTC; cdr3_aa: CSARARQGAVAKNIQYF
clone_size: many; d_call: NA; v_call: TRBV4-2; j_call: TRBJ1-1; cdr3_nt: TGTGCCAGCAGCCAACGCTACGGGCCGAACACTGAAGCTTTCTTT; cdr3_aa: CASSQRYGPNTEAFF
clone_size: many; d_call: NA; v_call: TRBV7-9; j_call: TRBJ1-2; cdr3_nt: TGTGCCAGCAGCTCAGAGACGGAGTACTATGGCTACACCTTC; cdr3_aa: CASSSETEYYGYTF
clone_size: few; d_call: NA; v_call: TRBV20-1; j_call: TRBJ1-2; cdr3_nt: TGCAGTGCTTCCGACAGCAACTATGGCTACACCTTC; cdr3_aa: CSASDSNYGYTF
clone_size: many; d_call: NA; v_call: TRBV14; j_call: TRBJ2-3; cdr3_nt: TGTGCCAGCGGGGCCATCCGGGCTAGCACAGATACGCAGTATTTT; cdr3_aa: CASGAIRASTDTQYF
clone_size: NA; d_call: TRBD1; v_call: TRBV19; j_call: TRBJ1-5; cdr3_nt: TGTGCCAGTAATACAGGGGGAGGCAATCAGCCCCAGCATTTT; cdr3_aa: CASNTGGGNQPQHF
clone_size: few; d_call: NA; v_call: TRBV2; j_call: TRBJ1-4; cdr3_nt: TGTGCCAGCACATGGGGGGGGACAACTAATGAAAAACTGTTTTTT; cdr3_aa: CASTWGGTTNEKLFF
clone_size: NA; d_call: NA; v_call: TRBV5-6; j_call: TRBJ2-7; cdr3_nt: TGTGCCAGCAGCCCACCTAATCCACCAGCCTCCTACGAGCAGTACTTC; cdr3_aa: CASSPPNPPASYEQYF
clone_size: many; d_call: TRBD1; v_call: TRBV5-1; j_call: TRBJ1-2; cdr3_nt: TGCGCCAGCAGCTTGGGAACACAGGGGAACGGCTACACCTTC; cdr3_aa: CASSLGTQGNGYTF
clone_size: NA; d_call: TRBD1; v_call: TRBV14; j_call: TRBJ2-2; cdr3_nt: TGTGCCAGCAGCCTAAGGACAGGGGGTTTCGAGGAGCTGTTTTTT; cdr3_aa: CASSLRTGGFEELFF
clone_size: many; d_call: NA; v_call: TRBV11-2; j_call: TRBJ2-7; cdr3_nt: TGTGCCAGCACCTCAAACACGTGGGTTACCTACGAGCAGTACTTC; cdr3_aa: CASTSNTWVTYEQYF
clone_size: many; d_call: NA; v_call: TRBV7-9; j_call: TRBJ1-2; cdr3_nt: TGTGCCAGCAGCTTAGGCCCGTCCCCTAACTATGGCTACACCTTC; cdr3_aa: CASSLGPSPNYGYTF
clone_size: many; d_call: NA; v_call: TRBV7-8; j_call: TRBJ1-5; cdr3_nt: TGTGCCAGCAGCTTGACGGAAATCAATCAGCCCCAGCATTTT; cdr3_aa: CASSLTEINQPQHF